Listed below are T cell receptor beta chains from one sample, sequenced in a study of cytomegalovirus exposure and HLA in healthy donors. The method was immunoSEQ multiplex PCR; TCRdb's version includes in-frame clones alone and lacks a portion of them. This sample's table reports 120,000 to 150,000 clones. The source material was PBMCs. These receptors came from a woman in her forties or fifties in good health and CMV-seronegative. Each CDR3 is given with its conserved first and last residue. D genes are given only for firm matches.

TRBD2	TRBV28	TRBJ2-5	CASSPWTSETQYF	TGTGCCAGCAGTCCATGGACTAGCGAGACCCAGTACTTC
TRBD1	TRBV12-5	TRBJ2-1	CASGPTGDFWDEQFF	TGTGCTAGTGGTCCGACAGGGGATTTTTGGGATGAGCAGTTCTTC
NA	TRBV6-5	TRBJ2-2	CASSYSYGELFF	TGTGCCAGCAGTTACTCATACGGGGAGCTGTTTTTT
NA	TRBV19	TRBJ1-5	CASRWRGNQPQHF	TGTGCCAGCCGTTGGAGGGGCAATCAGCCCCAGCATTTT
NA	TRBV27	TRBJ1-4	CASSFQGPGGEKLFF	TGTGCCAGCAGTTTCCAAGGCCCTGGAGGTGAAAAACTGTTTTTT
NA	TRBV28	TRBJ2-7	CASSLVGPQDEQYF	TGTGCCAGCAGTTTGGTAGGTCCCCAGGACGAGCAGTACTTC
NA	TRBV2	TRBJ2-2	CASSALVFGTGELFF	TGTGCCAGCAGTGCACTAGTTTTTGGCACCGGGGAGCTGTTTTTT
NA	TRBV5-6	TRBJ1-1	CASSSNRERTEAFF	TGTGCCAGCAGCTCCAACAGGGAGAGAACTGAAGCTTTCTTT
NA	TRBV5-6	TRBJ1-5	CASSLKAASNQPQHF	TGTGCCAGCAGCTTAAAGGCGGCGAGCAATCAGCCCCAGCATTTT
TRBD1	TRBV18	TRBJ2-2	CASSPDRGRYSGELFF	TGTGCCAGCTCACCGGACAGGGGGCGTTATTCCGGGGAGCTGTTTTTT
TRBD2	TRBV10-3	TRBJ2-1	CAISGTSGRSSYNEQFF	TGTGCCATCAGTGGGACTAGCGGGAGGAGCTCCTACAATGAGCAGTTCTTC
NA	TRBV15	TRBJ2-5	CATSRDLSGQETQYF	TGTGCCACCAGCAGAGATCTTTCAGGGCAAGAGACCCAGTACTTC
NA	TRBV7-8	TRBJ1-2	CASSTEGDSNYGYTF	TGTGCCAGCTCCACAGAAGGGGATTCTAACTATGGCTACACCTTC
TRBD1	TRBV18	TRBJ1-5	CASSPPGQGSQQSQPQHF	TGTGCCAGCTCACCGCCGGGACAGGGATCCCAACAGAGTCAGCCCCAGCATTTT
TRBD2	TRBV7-9	TRBJ2-7	CASSLGIAGNSDEQYF	TGTGCCAGCAGCTTAGGCATAGCGGGAAATTCGGACGAGCAGTACTTC
TRBD1	TRBV5-5	TRBJ1-3	CASSQLPHGQGKNTIYF	TGTGCCAGCAGCCAATTACCCCATGGACAGGGAAAAAACACCATATATTTT
TRBD1	TRBV28	TRBJ1-4	CASSNTGGNEKLFF	TGTGCCAGCAGCAATACAGGGGGGAACGAAAAACTGTTTTTT
NA	TRBV7-3	TRBJ2-1	CASSLRHGYNEQFF	TGTGCCAGCAGCCTCCGACACGGATACAATGAGCAGTTCTTC
TRBD1	TRBV30	TRBJ1-6	CAWSVFGTENSPLHF	TGTGCCTGGAGTGTTTTCGGGACAGAAAATTCACCCCTCCACTTT
TRBD1	TRBV28	TRBJ1-2	CASWDSANYGYTF	TGTGCCAGTTGGGACAGCGCTAACTATGGCTACACCTTC
NA	TRBV30	TRBJ1-2	CASSTSGGNGYTF	TGTGCCTCGTCGACAAGTGGGGGGAATGGCTACACCTTC
TRBD1	TRBV4-1	TRBJ2-7	CASSQDTMGQGYYEQYF	TGCGCCAGCAGCCAAGATACGATGGGACAGGGGTACTACGAGCAGTACTTC
NA	TRBV28	TRBJ1-5	CASSLGRTRNQPQHF	TGTGCCAGCAGTTTAGGGCGGACTCGCAATCAGCCCCAGCATTTT
NA	TRBV30	TRBJ1-6	CACKVGGNSPLHF	TGTGCCTGCAAAGTCGGCGGAAATTCACCCCTCCACTTT
TRBD2	TRBV2	TRBJ2-3	CASSALAGDTQYF	TGTGCCAGCAGTGCCCTAGCGGGAGATACGCAGTATTTT
NA	TRBV28	TRBJ1-4	CATFDGVNEKLFF	TGTGCCACCTTCGACGGAGTGAATGAAAAACTGTTTTTT
TRBD1	TRBV30	TRBJ2-7	CAWSDMGTGVWRQYF	TGTGCCTGGAGCGACATGGGGACAGGGGTTTGGCGGCAGTACTTC
NA	TRBV13	TRBJ2-3	CASSPPSTDTQYF	TGTGCCAGCAGCCCCCCGTCCACAGATACGCAGTATTTT
NA	TRBV9	TRBJ2-1	CASSVSVNEQFF	TGTGCCAGCAGCGTATCCGTCAATGAGCAGTTCTTC
NA	TRBV7-7	TRBJ2-2	CASSLGGGNTGELFF	TGTGCCAGCAGCTTAGGAGGGGGAAACACCGGGGAGCTGTTTTTT
NA	TRBV27	TRBJ2-1	CASTGMNEQFF	TGTGCCAGCACCGGTATGAATGAGCAGTTCTTC
NA	TRBV30	TRBJ2-3	CAWSVGVADTQYF	TGTGCCTGGAGTGTGGGAGTTGCAGATACGCAGTATTTT
TRBD1	TRBV6-4	TRBJ2-7	CASTSTRTGCNYEQYF	TGTGCCAGCACCTCCACCCGGACAGGGTGTAACTACGAGCAGTACTTC
NA	TRBV19	TRBJ1-1	CASRGPGGTEAFF	TGTGCCAGTAGGGGACCCGGGGGTACTGAAGCTTTCTTT
NA	TRBV5-1	TRBJ2-5	CASSLARETQYF	TGCGCCAGCAGCTTGGCCCGGGAGACCCAGTACTTC
TRBD2	TRBV6-5	TRBJ2-7	CASSYDGRFYEQYF	TGTGCCAGCAGTTACGACGGGAGGTTCTACGAGCAGTACTTC
NA	TRBV5-5	TRBJ2-7	CASSLTITTYEQYF	TGTGCCAGCAGCTTGACTATCACCACCTACGAGCAGTACTTC
TRBD1	TRBV7-8	TRBJ2-2	CASSWGQGRSGELFF	TGTGCCAGCAGCTGGGGACAGGGAAGGTCCGGGGAGCTGTTTTTT
NA	TRBV2	TRBJ2-1	CASGGIGSINEQFF	TGTGCCAGCGGAGGGATTGGATCCATCAATGAGCAGTTCTTC
TRBD1	TRBV9	TRBJ1-6	CASSIQGVNSPLHF	TGTGCCAGCAGCATACAGGGGGTCAATTCACCCCTCCACTTT
NA	TRBV27	TRBJ2-5	CASSLWPNAQETQYF	TGTGCCAGCAGTTTATGGCCAAATGCACAAGAGACCCAGTACTTC
NA	TRBV28	TRBJ2-7	CASTAGNLGQYF	TGTGCCAGCACCGCGGGGAATTTAGGGCAGTACTTC
NA	TRBV7-6	TRBJ2-5	CASSLVDRETQYF	TGTGCCAGCAGCTTAGTCGACAGGGAGACCCAGTACTTC
TRBD2	TRBV4-2	TRBJ2-3	CASSQGRLAGGTDTQYF	TGTGCCAGCAGCCAGGGTCGACTAGCGGGGGGCACAGATACGCAGTATTTT
NA	TRBV5-1	TRBJ1-2	CASSSTGVGYGYTF	TGCGCCAGCAGCTCTACAGGAGTAGGCTATGGCTACACCTTC